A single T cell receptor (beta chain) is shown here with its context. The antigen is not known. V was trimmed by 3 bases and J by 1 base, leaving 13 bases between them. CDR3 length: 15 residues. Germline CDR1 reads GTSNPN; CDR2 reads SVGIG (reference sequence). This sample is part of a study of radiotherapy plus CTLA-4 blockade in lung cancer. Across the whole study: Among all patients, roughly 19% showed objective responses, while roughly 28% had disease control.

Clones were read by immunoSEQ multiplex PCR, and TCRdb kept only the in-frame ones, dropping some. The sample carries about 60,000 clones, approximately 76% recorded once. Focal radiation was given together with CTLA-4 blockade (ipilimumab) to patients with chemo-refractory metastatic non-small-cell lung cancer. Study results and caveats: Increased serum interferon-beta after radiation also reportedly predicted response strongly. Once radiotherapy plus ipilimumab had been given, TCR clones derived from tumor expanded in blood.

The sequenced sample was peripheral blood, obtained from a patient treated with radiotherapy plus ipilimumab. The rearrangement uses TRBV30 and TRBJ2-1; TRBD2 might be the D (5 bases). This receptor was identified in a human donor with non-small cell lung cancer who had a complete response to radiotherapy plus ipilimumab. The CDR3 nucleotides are TGTGCCTGGAGCTGGAGGACTGTTTCCTACAATGAGCAGTTCTTC. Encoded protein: CAWSWRTVSYNEQFF. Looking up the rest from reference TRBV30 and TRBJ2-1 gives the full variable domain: SQTIHQWPATLVQPVGSPLSLECTVEGTSNPNLYWYRQAAGRGLQLLFYSVGIGQISSEVPQNLSASRPQDRQFILSSKKLLLSDSGFYLCAWSWRTVSYNEQFFGPGTRLTVL.